The clone carrying this T cell receptor (beta chain) was detected many times. What it recognizes is unknown. The data originate from a study of T-cell reconstitution after alpha-beta-depleted transplantation in children. General observations from the study: It was reported that alpha-beta T cells came from several hundred expanded graft clones (about two months after transplant). A year post-transplant, T-cell counts and diversity derived mostly from newly produced T cells.

Molecular barcoding with unique molecular identifiers was used for the TCRbeta library. A single record per CDR3 protein comes from TCRdb applying MiXCR to the PCR reads. Of hundreds of thousands of distinct CDR3 sequences listed, 23% are singletons. This clonotype was obtained from a boy younger than two who had a stem cell transplant for acute myeloid leukemia, so the T cells may come from the graft donor. The sequences come from PBMCs, mostly from graft donor cells, collected 360 days after TCRalphabeta/CD19-depleted stem cell transplant.

CDR3 nucleotide sequence: TGCAGTGCGCGTTGGGGCAGTTATAATTCACCCCTCCACTTT. Translating gives CSARWGSYNSPLHF. The V call is TRBV20-1, the J call TRBJ1-6, with D possibly matching TRBD1 (5 bases). Between the trimmed V and J ends, which lost 6 bases and 4 bases, there was a span of 13 bases. The germline CDR1 and CDR2 sequences are DFQATT and SNEGSKA (reference sequence). The CDR3 totals 14 residues.